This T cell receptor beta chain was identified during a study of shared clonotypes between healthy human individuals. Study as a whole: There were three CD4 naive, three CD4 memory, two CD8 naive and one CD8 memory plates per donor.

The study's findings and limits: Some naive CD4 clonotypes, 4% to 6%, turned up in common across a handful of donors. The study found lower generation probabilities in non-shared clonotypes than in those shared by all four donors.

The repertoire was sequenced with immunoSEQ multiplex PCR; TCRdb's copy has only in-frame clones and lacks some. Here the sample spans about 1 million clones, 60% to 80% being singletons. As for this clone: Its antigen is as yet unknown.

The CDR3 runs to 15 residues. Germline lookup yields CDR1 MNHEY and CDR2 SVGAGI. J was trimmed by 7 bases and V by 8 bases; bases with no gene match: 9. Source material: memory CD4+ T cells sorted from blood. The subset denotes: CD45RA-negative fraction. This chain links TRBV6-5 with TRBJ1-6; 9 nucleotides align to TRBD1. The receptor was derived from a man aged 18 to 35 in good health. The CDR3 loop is CASRSSGTGNSPLHF. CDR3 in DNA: TGTGCCAGCCGTAGCTCCGGGACAGGGAATTCACCCCTCCACTTT.